Each of the 9 T cell receptor beta chains below was sequenced from the same sample in a study of blood T cell repertoires in COVID-19 (dated by TCRdb to the early 2020s). Libraries were built with the immunoSEQ multiplex PCR assay. The clones in this table, taken by TCRdb from immuneACCESS, are in-frame only. Not every clone is retained; where verified, under half of the shortfall comes from an unresolved V gene, and the cause of the rest is unknown. The sample yields 90,000 to 110,000 clones; around four fifths were counted once. Together, the top ten hold approximately 19% of the sample. The sequencing sample was made of peripheral blood. The receptor source for this set is a woman aged 70-85 years with acute or convalescent COVID-19.

This sequence joins TRBV6-2 or TRBV6-3 and TRBJ2-1; 12 bases are shared with TRBD2. The germline gives CDR1 MNHEY, CDR2 SVGEGT. The CDR3 totals 16 residues. The ends lost 5 bases at V and 6 bases at J; junction bases unmatched: 8. CDR3 nucleotides: TGTGCCAGCAGTACCCCCCTAGCGGGGGGGCGCAATGAGCAGTTCTTC. It encodes CASSTPLAGGRNEQFF.

This rearrangement joins TRBV10-1 to TRBJ2-2; 7 bases align to TRBD1. The CDR3 contains 15 residues. With V trimmed by 2 bases and J by 4 bases, 4 bases remained unmatched. The germline CDR1 and CDR2 sequences are WNHNN and SYGVQD (reference sequence). The CDR3 nucleotides are TGCGCCAGCAGTGAGAACAGGGGCCCCACCGGGGAGCTGTTTTTT. Its translation is CASSENRGPTGELFF.

V usage is TRBV12-2 and J usage is TRBJ1-2; the D call TRBD1 from the table was never checked on the DNA. TRBV12-2 is a known pseudogene. The CDR3 totals 14 residues. This CDR3 reads CASRFGQGLGGYTF. In DNA form, the CDR3 reads TGTGCAAGTCGCTTTGGACAGGGACTGGGTGGCTACACCTTC.

The rearrangement uses TRBV2 and TRBJ1-2; no definite D call. This CDR3 is 13 amino acids long. With 3 bases removed from V and 4 bases from J, the gap between germline ends came to 9 bases. Per germline, CDR1 SNHLY and CDR2 FYNNEI. This CDR3 reads CASSEQRLYGYTF. CDR3 coding DNA: TGTGCCAGCAGTGAGCAGCGTCTCTATGGCTACACCTTC.

Here the CDR3 reads CASSLAGQYTEAFF. The CDR3 nucleotides read TGTGCCAGCAGTTTAGCCGGACAATACACTGAAGCTTTCTTT. The rearrangement joins TRBV28 to TRBJ1-1; D is possibly TRBD1 (5 bases). V was shortened by 2 bases and J by 3 bases, with 10 bases between the two germline ends. This CDR3 comprises 14 residues. Per the germline V gene, CDR1 is MDHEN and CDR2 is SYDVKM.

The chain links TRBV3-1 (or the pseudogene TRBV3-2) to TRBJ2-3, with TRBD1 matching over 8 bases. V trimming: 5 bases; J trimming: 2 bases; junction bases outside the gene matches: 6. The CDR3 is 15 residues long. Germline values: CDR1 LGHDT, CDR2 YNNKEL (reference sequence). The CDR3 loop reads CASSLGTGHTDTQYF. CDR3 DNA: TGTGCCAGCAGCTTGGGGACAGGCCACACAGATACGCAGTATTTT.

This rearrangement joins TRBV4-1 to TRBJ1-2; 7 bases are a match to TRBD1. V was clipped by 4 bases and J by 4 bases; unmatched bases: 6. The CDR3 length is 14 residues. Germline V gene sequence: CDR1 MGHRA, CDR2 YSYEKL. CDR3 bases: TGCGCCAGCAGCCTAGACAGGGTTAGCTATGGCTACACCTTC. Amino acids: CASSLDRVSYGYTF.

CDR3 sequence (DNA): TGCGCCAGCAGTCAAATACTAGCGGGGGACACCGGGGAGCTGTTTTTT. Amino acid sequence: CASSQILAGDTGELFF. The rearrangement uses TRBV23-1 and TRBJ2-2; 11 nucleotides align to TRBD2. TRBV23-1 is placed among ORFs of uncertain function. The V and J ends lost 2 bases and 3 bases, in that order; junction bases with no gene match: 2. The CDR3 sequence is 16 residues long.

J is TRBJ1-2 and V is TRBV20-1; D gene ambiguous. CDR3 size: 12 residues. CDR1 is DFQATT and CDR2 is SNEGSKA in the germline V gene (reference sequence). Trimming left V 3 bases short and J 4 bases short, with 9 bases between. This CDR3 is CSASSGTYGYTF. CDR3 nucleotides: TGCAGTGCTAGTTCGGGTACCTATGGCTACACCTTC.